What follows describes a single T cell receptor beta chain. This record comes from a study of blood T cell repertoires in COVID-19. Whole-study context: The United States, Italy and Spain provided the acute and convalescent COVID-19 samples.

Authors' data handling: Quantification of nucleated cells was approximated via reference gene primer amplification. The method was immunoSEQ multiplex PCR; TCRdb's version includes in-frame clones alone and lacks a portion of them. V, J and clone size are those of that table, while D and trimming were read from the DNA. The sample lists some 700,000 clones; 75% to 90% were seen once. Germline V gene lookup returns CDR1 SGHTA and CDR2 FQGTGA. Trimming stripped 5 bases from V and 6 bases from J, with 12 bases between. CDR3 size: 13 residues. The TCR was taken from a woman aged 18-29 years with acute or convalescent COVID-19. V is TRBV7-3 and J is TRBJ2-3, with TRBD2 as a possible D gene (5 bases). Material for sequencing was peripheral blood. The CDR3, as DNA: TGTGCCAGCAGCATTAAAGCGGCGGATACGCAGTATTTT. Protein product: CASSIKAADTQYF. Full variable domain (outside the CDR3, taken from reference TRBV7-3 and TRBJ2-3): GAGVSQTPSNKVTEKGKYVELRCDPISGHTALYWYRQSLGQGPEFLIYFQGTGAADDSGLPNDRFFAVRPEGSVSTLKIQRTERGDSAVYLCASSIKAADTQYFGPGTRLTVL.